A single T cell receptor (beta chain) is shown here with its context. This sample stems from a study of blood T cell repertoires in COVID-19. Study-wide background: Collection of acute and convalescent COVID-19 samples took place in the United States, Italy and Spain. From T cells, B-cell-depleted T cells, or PBMCs came the material, which was cDNA or gDNA.

Trimming shortened V by 2 bases and J by 3 bases, and 2 bases separated the two germline ends. The CDR3 has 11 residues. CDR1 and CDR2 from the germline V gene are MNHEY and SVGAGI. Per the original data handling: How many nucleated cells were present was estimated from reference gene primer amplification. Generated by immunoSEQ multiplex PCR, the TCRdb table keeps only in-frame clones and is missing some. The DNA gave D and trimming, while V, J and clone size come from that table. The repertoire holds about 61,000 clones, with about 90% as singletons. The clonotype was recovered from a woman aged 45-65 years with active or convalescent COVID-19. The sequencing sample was made of peripheral blood. The J gene is TRBJ2-7, the V gene TRBV6-5; D is undetermined. The CDR3 sequence: CASSYRYEQYF. CDR3 nucleotides: TGTGCCAGCAGTTACCGCTACGAGCAGTACTTC.